This T cell receptor beta chain was captured by sequencing in a study of PD-1 blockade in classical Hodgkin lymphoma. Findings of the study overall: When nivolumab was started under 1 year after ASCT, patients were excluded. Complete responders' diversity at baseline resembled that of newly diagnosed patients.

Brentuximab vedotin exposure varied, and every patient relapsed after autologous stem cell transplantation. The study recorded best responses of complete response, partial response or progressive disease. Concerning this clone: What it binds is not known.

Generated by immunoSEQ multiplex PCR, the TCRdb table keeps only in-frame clones and is missing some. This repertoire shows more than 140,000 clones, approximately 81% found once; its top ten account for about 9.3%. The CDR3 contains 17 residues. Trimming shortened V by 1 base and J by 7 bases, and 19 bases separated the two germline ends. The chain combines TRBV23-1 with TRBJ1-4, with D possibly TRBD1 on 5 matching bases. TRBV23-1 is treated as an ORF (open reading frame) with a function not yet certain. The TCR was taken from a human donor with classical Hodgkin lymphoma. The input for sequencing was peripheral blood mononuclear cells (PBMCs), taken before the second cycle of nivolumab. As DNA, the CDR3 is TGCGCCAGCAGTCAATATTCCCTGGAGATCGGGGGTGAAAAACTGTTTTTT. This encodes CASSQYSLEIGGEKLFF.